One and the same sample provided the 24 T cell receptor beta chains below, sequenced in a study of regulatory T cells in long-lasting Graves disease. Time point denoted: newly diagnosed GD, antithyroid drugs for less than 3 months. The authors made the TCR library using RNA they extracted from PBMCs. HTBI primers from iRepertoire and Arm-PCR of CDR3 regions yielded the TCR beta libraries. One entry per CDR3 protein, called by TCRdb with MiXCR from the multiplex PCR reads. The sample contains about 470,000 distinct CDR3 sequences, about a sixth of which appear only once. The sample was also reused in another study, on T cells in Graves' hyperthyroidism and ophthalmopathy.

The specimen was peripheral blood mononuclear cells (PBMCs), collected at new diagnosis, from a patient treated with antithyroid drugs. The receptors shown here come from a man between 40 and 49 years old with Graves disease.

The CDR3 spells CASSAGLPGRAQYF. The CDR3 nucleotides are TGTGCCAGCAGCGCGGGACTACCGGGTAGGGCGCAGTATTTT. The rearrangement joins TRBV14 to TRBJ2-3; 7 bases map to TRBD2. This CDR3 region has 14 residues. Germline assignment: CDR1 SGHDN and CDR2 FVKESK. Unmatched junction bases numbered 12, after V lost 5 bases and J lost 10 bases. Full variable domain (missing parts from reference TRBV14 and TRBJ2-3): EAGVTQFPSHSVIEKGQTVTLRCDPISGHDNLYWYRRVMGKEIKFLLHFVKESKQDESGMPNNRFLAERTGGTYSTLKVQPAELEDSGVYFCASSAGLPGRAQYFGPGTRLTVL.

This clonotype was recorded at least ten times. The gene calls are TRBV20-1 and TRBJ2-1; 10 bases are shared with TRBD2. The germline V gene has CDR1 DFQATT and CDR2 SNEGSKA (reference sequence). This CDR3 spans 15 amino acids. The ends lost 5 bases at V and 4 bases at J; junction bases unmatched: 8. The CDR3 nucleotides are TGCAGTGCTCGCCGGCTAGCGGGAGTTTACAATGAGCAGTTCTTC. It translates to CSARRLAGVYNEQFF.

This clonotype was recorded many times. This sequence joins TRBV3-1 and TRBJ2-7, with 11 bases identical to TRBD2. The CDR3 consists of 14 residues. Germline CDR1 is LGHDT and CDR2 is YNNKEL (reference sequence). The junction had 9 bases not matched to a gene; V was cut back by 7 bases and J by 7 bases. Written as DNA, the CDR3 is TGTGCCAGCACCCCTAGCGGGGGGTCCCGGGAGCAGTACTTC. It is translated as CASTPSGGSREQYF.

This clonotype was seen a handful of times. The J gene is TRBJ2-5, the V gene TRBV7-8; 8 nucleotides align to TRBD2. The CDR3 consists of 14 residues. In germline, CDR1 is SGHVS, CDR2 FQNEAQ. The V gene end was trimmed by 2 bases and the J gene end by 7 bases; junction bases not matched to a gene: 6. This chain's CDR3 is CASSLRREGGTQYF. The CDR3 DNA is TGTGCCAGCAGCTTAAGACGGGAGGGCGGGACCCAGTACTTC.

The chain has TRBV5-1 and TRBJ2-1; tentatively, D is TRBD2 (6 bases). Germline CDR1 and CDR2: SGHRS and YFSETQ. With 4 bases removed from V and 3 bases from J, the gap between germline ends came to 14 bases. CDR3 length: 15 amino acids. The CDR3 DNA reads TGCGCCAGCAGCCCGAATCCGGGACTCTACAATGAGCAGTTCTTC. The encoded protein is CASSPNPGLYNEQFF.

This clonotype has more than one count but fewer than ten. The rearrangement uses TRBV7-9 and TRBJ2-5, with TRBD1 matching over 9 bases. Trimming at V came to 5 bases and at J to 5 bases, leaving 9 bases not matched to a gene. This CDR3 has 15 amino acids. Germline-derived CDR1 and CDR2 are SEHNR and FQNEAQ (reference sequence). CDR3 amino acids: CASSRPPGTGETQYF. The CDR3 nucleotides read TGTGCCAGCAGCCGACCCCCCGGGACAGGGGAGACCCAGTACTTC.

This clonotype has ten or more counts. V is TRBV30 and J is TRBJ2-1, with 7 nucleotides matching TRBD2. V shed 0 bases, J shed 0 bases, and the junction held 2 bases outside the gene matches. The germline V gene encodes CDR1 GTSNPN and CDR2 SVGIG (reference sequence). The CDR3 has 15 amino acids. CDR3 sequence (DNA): TGTGCCTGGAGTGTAGGCGGGAGCTCCTACAATGAGCAGTTCTTC. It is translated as CAWSVGGSSYNEQFF.

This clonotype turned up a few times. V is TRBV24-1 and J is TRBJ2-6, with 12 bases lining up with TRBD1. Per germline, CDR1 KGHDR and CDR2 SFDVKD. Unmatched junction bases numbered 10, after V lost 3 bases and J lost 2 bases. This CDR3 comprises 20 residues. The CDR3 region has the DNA TGTGCCACCAGTGATCAGAGTCCGGGACAGGGGGCCGCTGGGGCCAACGTCCTGACTTTC. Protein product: CATSDQSPGQGAAGANVLTF.

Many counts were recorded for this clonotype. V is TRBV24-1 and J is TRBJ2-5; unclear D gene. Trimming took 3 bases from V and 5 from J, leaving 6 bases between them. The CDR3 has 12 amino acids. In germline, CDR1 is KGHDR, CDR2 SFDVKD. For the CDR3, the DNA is TGTGCCACCAGTGATCCACGGGAGACCCAGTACTTC. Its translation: CATSDPRETQYF.

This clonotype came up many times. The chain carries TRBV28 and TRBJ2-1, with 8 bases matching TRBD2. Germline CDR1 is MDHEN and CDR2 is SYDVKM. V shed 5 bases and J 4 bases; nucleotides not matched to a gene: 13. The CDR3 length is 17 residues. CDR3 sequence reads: CASSLVTSVAIYNEQFF. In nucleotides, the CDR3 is TGTGCCAGCAGTCTTGTGACTAGCGTAGCCATATACAATGAGCAGTTCTTC. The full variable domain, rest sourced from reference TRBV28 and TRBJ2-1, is DVKVTQSSRYLVKRTGEKVFLECVQDMDHENMFWYRQDPGLGLRLIYFSYDVKMKEKGDIPEGYSVSREKKERFSLILESASTNQTSMYLCASSLVTSVAIYNEQFFGPGTRLTVL.

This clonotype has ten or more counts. CDR3: CATRGGGSNQPQHF. The CDR3 DNA reads as TGTGCCACCCGCGGCGGGGGGAGCAATCAGCCCCAGCATTTT. The V call is TRBV6-1, the J call TRBJ1-5; possibly TRBD1 for D (5 bases). Germline CDR1 is MNHNS and CDR2 is SASEGT. V gave up 10 bases and J gave up 1 base, with 14 bases separating them. The CDR3 covers 14 residues.

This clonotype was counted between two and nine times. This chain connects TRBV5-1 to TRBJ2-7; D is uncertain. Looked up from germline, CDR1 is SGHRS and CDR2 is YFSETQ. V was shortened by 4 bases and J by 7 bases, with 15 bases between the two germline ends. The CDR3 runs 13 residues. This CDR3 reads CASSGRGVAEQYF. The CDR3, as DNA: TGCGCCAGCAGCGGGCGTGGAGTGGCTGAGCAGTACTTC.

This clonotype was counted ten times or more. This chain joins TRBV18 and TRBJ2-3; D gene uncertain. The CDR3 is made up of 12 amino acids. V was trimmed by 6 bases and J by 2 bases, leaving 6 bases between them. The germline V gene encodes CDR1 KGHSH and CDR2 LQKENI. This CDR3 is CASSRNTDTQYF. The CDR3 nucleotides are TGTGCCAGCTCGCGTAACACAGATACGCAGTATTTT.

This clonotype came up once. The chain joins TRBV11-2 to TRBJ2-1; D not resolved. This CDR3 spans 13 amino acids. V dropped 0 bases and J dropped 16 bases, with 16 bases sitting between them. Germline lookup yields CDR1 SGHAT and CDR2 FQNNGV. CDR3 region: CASSLEPGPVFFF. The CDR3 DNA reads TGTGCCAGCAGCTTAGAGCCGGGCCCCGTGTTCTTCTTC.

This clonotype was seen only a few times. Written as DNA, the CDR3 is TGTGCCAGCCGGGCCAGCTTATACGAGCAGTACTTC. Its translation: CASRASLYEQYF. The genes are TRBV28 and TRBJ2-7; no clear D gene. This CDR3 is 12 amino acids long. Trimming stripped 8 bases from V and 4 bases from J, with 12 bases between. Germline loops: CDR1 MDHEN, CDR2 SYDVKM.

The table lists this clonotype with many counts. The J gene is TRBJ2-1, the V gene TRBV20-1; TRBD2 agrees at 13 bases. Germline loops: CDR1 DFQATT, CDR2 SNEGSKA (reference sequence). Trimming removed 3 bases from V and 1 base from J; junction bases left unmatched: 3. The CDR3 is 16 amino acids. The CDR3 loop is CSASGLAGESYNEQFF. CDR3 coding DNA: TGCAGTGCTAGCGGACTAGCGGGAGAATCCTACAATGAGCAGTTCTTC.

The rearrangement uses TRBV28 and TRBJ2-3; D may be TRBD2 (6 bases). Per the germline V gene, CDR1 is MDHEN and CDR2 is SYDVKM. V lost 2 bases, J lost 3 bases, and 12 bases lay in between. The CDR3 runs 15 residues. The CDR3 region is CASSLLGGETDTQYF. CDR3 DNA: TGTGCCAGCAGTTTACTTGGCGGGGAGACAGATACGCAGTATTTT.

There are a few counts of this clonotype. The CDR3: CSDTNSNEQFF. CDR3 nucleotide sequence: TGCAGTGACACAAATTCCAATGAGCAGTTCTTC. This chain uses TRBV20-1 with TRBJ2-1; D is unresolved. Trimming removed 7 bases at V and 6 bases at J, with 10 bases between. In germline, CDR1 is DFQATT, CDR2 SNEGSKA (reference sequence). The CDR3 runs to 11 residues.

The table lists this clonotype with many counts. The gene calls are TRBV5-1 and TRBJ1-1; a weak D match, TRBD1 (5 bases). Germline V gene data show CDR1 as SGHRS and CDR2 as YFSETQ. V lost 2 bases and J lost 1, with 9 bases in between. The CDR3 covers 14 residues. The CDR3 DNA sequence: TGCGCCAGCAGCTTTGGGGGGGAGAACACTGAAGCTTTCTTT. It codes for CASSFGGENTEAFF.

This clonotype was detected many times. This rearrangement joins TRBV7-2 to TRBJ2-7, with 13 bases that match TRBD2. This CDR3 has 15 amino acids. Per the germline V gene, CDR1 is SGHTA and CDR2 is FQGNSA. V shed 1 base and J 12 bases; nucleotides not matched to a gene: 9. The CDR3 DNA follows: TGTGCCAGCAGCTTAGGAGGACTAGCGGGAGTAAGTATGTACTTC. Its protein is CASSLGGLAGVSMYF.

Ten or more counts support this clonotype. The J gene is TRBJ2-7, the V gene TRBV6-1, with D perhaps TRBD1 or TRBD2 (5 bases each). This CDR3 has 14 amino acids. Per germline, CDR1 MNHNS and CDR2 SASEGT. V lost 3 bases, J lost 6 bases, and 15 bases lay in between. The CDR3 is CASSDNPGPSEQYF. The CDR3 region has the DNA TGTGCCAGCAGTGACAACCCGGGACCCTCCGAGCAGTACTTC.

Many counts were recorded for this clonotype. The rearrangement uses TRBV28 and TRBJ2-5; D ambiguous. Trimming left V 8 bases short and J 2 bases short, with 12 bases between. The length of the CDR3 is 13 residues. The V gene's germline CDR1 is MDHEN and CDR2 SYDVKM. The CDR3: CASLGGNQETQYF. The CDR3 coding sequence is TGTGCCAGCCTCGGTGGGAATCAAGAGACCCAGTACTTC. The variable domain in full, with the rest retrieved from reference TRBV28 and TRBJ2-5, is DVKVTQSSRYLVKRTGEKVFLECVQDMDHENMFWYRQDPGLGLRLIYFSYDVKMKEKGDIPEGYSVSREKKERFSLILESASTNQTSMYLCASLGGNQETQYFGPGTRLLVL.

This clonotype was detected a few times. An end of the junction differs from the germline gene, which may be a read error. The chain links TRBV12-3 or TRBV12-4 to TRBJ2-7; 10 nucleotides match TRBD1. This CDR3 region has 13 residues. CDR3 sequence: CASTRDRGYERYF. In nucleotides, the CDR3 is TGTGCCAGCACCCGGGACAGGGGTTACGAGCGGTACTTC.

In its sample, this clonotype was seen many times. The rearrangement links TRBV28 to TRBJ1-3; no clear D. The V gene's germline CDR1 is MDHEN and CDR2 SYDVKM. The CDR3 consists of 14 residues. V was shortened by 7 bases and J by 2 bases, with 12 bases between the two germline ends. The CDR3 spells CASTPGSAGNTIYF. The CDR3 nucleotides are TGTGCCAGCACTCCGGGCTCGGCTGGAAACACCATATATTTT.